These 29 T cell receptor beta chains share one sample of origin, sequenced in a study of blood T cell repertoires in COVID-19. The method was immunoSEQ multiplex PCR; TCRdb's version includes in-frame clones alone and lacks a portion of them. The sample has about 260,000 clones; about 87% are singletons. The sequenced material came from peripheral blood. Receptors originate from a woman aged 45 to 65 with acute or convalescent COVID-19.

The CDR3 spells CASSFPLWGGARDTQYF. For the CDR3, the DNA is TGTGCCAGCAGTTTCCCCCTCTGGGGGGGCGCGAGGGATACGCAGTATTTT. The chain uses TRBV28 and TRBJ2-3, with a possible D match to TRBD2 (7 bases). The V gene's germline CDR1 is MDHEN and CDR2 SYDVKM. V lost 3 bases to trimming and J lost 6 bases, with 22 bases between them. There are 17 residues in the CDR3.

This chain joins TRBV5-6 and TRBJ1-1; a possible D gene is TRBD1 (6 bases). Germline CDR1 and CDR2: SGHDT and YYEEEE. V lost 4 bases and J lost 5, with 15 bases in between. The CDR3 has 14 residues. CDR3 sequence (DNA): TGTGCCAGCAGCCCAACCTCAGGGGCTACTGAAGCTTTCTTT. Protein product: CASSPTSGATEAFF. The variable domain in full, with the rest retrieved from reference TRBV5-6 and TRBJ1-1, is DAGVTQSPTHLIKTRGQQVTLRCSPKSGHDTVSWYQQALGQGPQFIFQYYEEEERQRGNFPDRFSGHQFPNYSSELNVNALLLGDSALYLCASSPTSGATEAFFGQGTRLTVV.

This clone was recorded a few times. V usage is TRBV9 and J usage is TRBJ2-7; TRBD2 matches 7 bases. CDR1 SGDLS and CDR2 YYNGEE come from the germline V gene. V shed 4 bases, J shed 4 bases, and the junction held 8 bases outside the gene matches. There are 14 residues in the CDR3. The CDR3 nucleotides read TGTGCCAGCAGCTCAGGACTAGGGGCTTACGAGCAGTACTTC. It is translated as CASSSGLGAYEQYF.

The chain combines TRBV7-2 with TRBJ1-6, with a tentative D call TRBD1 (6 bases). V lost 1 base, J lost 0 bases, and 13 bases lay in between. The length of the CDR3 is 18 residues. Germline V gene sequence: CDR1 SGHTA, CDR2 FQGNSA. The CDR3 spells CASSLVGHESSYNSPLHF. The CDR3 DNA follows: TGTGCCAGCAGCTTAGTGGGACACGAAAGCTCCTATAATTCACCCCTCCACTTT.

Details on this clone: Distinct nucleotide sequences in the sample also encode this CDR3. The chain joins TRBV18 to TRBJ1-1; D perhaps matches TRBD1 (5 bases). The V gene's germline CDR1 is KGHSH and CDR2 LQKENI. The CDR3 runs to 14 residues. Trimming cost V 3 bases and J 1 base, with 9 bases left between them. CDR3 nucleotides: TGTGCCAGCTCACCGGGGCAGCCGAACACTGAAGCTTTCTTT. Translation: CASSPGQPNTEAFF.

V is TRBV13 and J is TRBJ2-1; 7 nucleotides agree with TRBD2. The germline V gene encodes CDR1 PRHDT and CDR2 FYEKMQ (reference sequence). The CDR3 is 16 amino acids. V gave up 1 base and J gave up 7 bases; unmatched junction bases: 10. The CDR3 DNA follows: TGTGCCAGCAGCTTAGAAAGCTGGGGGGGTGCGAATGAGCAGTTCTTC. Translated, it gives CASSLESWGGANEQFF.

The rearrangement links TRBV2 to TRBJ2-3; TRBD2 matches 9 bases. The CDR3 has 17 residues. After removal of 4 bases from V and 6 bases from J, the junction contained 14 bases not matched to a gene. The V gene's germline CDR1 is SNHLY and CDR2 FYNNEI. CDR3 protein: CASSARRGAGGYDTQYF. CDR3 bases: TGTGCCAGCAGTGCCAGACGGGGAGCGGGAGGTTACGATACGCAGTATTTT. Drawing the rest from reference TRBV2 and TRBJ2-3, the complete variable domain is EPEVTQTPSHQVTQMGQEVILRCVPISNHLYFYWYRQILGQKVEFLVSFYNNEISEKSEIFDDQFSVERPDGSNFTLKIRSTKLEDSAMYFCASSARRGAGGYDTQYFGPGTRLTVL.

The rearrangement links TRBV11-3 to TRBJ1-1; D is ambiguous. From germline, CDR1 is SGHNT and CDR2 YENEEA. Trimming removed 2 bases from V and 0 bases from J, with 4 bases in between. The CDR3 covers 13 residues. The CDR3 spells CASSLYMNTEAFF. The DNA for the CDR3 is TGTGCCAGCAGCTTATACATGAACACTGAAGCTTTCTTT.

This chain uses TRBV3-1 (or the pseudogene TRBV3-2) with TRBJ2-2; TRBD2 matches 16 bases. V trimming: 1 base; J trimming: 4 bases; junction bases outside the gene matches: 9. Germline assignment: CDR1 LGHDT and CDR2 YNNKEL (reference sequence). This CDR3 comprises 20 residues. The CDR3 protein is CASSQATPGLAGGGTGELFF. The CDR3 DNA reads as TGTGCCAGCAGCCAAGCTACTCCGGGACTAGCGGGAGGGGGCACCGGGGAGCTGTTTTTT.

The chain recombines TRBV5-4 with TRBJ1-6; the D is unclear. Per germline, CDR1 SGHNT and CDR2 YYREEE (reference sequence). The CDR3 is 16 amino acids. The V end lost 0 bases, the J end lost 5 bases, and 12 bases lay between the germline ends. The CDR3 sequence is CASSLELGRNNSPLHF. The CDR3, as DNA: TGTGCCAGCAGCTTGGAGTTGGGCAGGAATAATTCACCCCTCCACTTT.

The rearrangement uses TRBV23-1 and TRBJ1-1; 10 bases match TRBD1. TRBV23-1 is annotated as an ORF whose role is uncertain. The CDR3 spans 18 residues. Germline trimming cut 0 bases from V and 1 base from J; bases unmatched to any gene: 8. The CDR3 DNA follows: TGCGCCAGCAGTCAATCCAGGGACAGGGGCGCCCCGAACACTGAAGCTTTCTTT. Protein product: CASSQSRDRGAPNTEAFF.

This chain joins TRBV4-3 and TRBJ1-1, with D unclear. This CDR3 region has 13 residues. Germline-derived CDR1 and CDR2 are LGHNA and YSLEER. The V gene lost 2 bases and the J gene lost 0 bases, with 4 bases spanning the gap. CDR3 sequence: CASSQHMNTEAFF. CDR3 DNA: TGCGCCAGCAGCCAACACATGAACACTGAAGCTTTCTTT.

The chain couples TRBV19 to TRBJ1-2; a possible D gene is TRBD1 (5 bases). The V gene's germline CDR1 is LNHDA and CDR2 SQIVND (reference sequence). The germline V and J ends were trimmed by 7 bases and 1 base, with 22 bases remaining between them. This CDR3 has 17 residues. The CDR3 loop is CASIPAPRTLFNYGYTF. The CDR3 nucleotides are TGTGCCAGTATTCCCGCCCCGAGGACACTCTTTAACTATGGCTACACCTTC.

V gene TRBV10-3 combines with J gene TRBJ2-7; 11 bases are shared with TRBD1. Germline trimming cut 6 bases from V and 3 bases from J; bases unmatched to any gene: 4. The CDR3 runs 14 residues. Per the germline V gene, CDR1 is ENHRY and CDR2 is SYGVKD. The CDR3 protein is CAIRGTGGLYEQYF. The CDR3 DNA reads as TGTGCCATCAGAGGGACAGGGGGTCTCTACGAGCAGTACTTC.

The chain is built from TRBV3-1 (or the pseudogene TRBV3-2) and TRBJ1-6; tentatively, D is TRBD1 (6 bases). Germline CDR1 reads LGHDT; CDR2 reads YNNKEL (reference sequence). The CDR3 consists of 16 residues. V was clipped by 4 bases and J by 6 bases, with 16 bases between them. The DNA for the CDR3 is TGTGCCAGCAGCCGAATACCGGGACACATTAATTCACCCCTCCACTTT. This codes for CASSRIPGHINSPLHF.

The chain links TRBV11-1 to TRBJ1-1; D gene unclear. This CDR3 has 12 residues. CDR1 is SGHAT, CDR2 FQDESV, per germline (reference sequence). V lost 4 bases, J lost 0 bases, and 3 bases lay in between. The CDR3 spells CASSSMNTEAFF. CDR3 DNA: TGTGCCAGCAGCTCAATGAACACTGAAGCTTTCTTT.

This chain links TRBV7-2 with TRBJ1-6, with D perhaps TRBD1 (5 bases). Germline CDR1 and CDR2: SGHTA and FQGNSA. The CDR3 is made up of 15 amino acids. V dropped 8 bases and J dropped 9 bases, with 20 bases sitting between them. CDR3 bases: TGTGCCAGCCAGCCGGGGGGTGGAGTACGTTCACCCCTCCACTTT. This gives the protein CASQPGGGVRSPLHF.

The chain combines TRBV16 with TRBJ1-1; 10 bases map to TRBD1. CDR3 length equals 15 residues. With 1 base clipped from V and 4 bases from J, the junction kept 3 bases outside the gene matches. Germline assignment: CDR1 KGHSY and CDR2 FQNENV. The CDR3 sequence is CASSQWDRGVTEAFF. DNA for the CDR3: TGTGCCAGCAGCCAATGGGACAGGGGCGTCACTGAAGCTTTCTTT.

In DNA, the CDR3 is TGTGCCAGCAGCCAAGATAATGCCCAGTTGGTCTATGGCTACACCTTC. Amino acid sequence: CASSQDNAQLVYGYTF. This chain joins TRBV3-1 (or the pseudogene TRBV3-2) and TRBJ1-2, with D uncertain. This CDR3 has 16 residues. V shed 0 bases and J shed 4 bases, with 15 bases lying between them. Germline V lookup: CDR1 LGHDT, CDR2 YNNKEL (reference sequence).

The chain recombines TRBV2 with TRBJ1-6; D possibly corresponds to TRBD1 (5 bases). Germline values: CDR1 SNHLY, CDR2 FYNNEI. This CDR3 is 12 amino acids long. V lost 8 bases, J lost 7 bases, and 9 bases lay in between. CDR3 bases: TGTGCCAGCGGCGGGACGAATTCACCCCTCCACTTT. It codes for CASGGTNSPLHF.

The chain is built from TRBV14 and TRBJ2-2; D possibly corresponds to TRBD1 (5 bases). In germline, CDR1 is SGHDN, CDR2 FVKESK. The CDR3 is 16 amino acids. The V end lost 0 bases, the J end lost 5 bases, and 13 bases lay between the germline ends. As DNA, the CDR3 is TGTGCCAGCAGCCAAGAAGCAGGGCTTCGGACCGGGGAGCTGTTTTTT. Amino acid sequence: CASSQEAGLRTGELFF.

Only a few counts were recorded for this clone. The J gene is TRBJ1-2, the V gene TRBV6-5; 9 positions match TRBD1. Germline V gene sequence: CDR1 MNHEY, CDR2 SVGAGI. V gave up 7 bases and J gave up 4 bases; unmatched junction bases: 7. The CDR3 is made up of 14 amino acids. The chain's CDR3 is CASIRQGVGYGYTF. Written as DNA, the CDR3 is TGTGCCAGCATCAGACAGGGGGTAGGCTATGGCTACACCTTC.

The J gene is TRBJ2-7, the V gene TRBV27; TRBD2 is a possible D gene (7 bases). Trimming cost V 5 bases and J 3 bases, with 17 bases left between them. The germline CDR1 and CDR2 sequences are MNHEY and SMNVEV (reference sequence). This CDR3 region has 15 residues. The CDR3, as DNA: TGTGCCAGCAGTCCGGGGGCTAGCGGAGACTACGAGCAGTACTTC. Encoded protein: CASSPGASGDYEQYF.

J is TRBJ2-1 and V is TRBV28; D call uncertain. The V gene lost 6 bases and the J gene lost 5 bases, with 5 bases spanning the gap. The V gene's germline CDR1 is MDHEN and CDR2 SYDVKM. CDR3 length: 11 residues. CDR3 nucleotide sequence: TGTGCCAGCAGCCTAAACAATGAGCAGTTCTTC. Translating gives CASSLNNEQFF.

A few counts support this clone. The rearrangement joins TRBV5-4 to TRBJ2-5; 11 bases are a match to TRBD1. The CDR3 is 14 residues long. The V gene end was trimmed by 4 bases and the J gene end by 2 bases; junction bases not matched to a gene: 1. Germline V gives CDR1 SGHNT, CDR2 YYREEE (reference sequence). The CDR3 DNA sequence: TGTGCCAGCAGCGGGGACAGGGGGCAAGAGACCCAGTACTTC. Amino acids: CASSGDRGQETQYF.

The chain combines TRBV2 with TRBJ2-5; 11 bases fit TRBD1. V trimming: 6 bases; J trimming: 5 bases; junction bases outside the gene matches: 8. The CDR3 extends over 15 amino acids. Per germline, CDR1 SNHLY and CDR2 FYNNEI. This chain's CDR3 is CASRKGTGGLETQYF. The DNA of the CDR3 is TGTGCCAGCAGAAAGGGGACAGGGGGTCTTGAGACCCAGTACTTC.

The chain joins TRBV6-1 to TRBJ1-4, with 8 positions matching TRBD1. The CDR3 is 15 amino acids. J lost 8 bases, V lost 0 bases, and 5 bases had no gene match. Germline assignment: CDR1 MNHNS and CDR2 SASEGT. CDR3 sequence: CASSEAHGQGEKLFF. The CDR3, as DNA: TGTGCCAGCAGTGAAGCCCATGGACAGGGAGAAAAACTGTTTTTT.

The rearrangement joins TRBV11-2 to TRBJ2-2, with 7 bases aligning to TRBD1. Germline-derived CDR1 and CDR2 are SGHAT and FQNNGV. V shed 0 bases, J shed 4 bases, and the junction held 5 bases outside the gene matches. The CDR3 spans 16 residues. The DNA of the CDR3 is TGTGCCAGCAGCTTAGAGGCAGGGGGAATCACCGGGGAGCTGTTTTTT. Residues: CASSLEAGGITGELFF.

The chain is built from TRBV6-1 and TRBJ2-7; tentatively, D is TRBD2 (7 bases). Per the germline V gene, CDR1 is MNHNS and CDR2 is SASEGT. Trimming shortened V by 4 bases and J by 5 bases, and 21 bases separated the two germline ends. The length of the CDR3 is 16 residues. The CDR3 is CASSGYLGREGDEQYF. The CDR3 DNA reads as TGTGCCAGCAGTGGCTACCTTGGCAGGGAGGGGGACGAGCAGTACTTC.